The rows below give T cell receptor beta chains drawn from one sample of a study of CD8 T cells in ankylosing spondylitis. TCRdb itself ran the 5' RACE reads through MiXCR, one entry per CDR3 protein. This table holds about 130,000 distinct CDR3 sequences, 9.5% to 12% found once. The sequenced material came from blood, either unsorted or a sorted T cell fraction (not recorded which). These receptors came from a female donor with ankylosing spondylitis or in good health (not recorded which). Both conserved end residues are part of each CDR3. D genes are given only for firm matches. Size tells how often a clone was seen (once, few, many) or the class of an expanded clone, and some rows leave it out.

d_gene: .; j_gene: TRBJ1-5; v_gene: TRBV24-1; abundance: many; CDR3nt: TGTGCCACCAGTGATTTTTCGGGGGGCGAGCCCCAGCATTTT; CDR3aa: CATSDFSGGEPQHF
d_gene: .; j_gene: TRBJ2-3; v_gene: TRBV2; abundance: few; CDR3nt: TGTGCCAGCAGCGAATCTGTAGTTTCACTCACAGATACGCAGTATTTT; CDR3aa: CASSESVVSLTDTQYF
d_gene: .; j_gene: TRBJ2-7; v_gene: TRBV12-3/TRBV12-4; abundance: many; CDR3nt: TGTGCCAGCAGTTTATGGGGGGGGACAGGCTACGAGCAGTACTTC; CDR3aa: CASSLWGGTGYEQYF
d_gene: .; j_gene: TRBJ1-4; v_gene: TRBV5-1; abundance: many; CDR3nt: TGCGCCAGCAGCGCCGAGGGGGGGACTAATGAAAAACTGTTTTTT; CDR3aa: CASSAEGGTNEKLFF
d_gene: .; j_gene: TRBJ2-7; v_gene: TRBV28; abundance: many; CDR3nt: TGTGCCACCCAGCAAGGGAACAGCTACGAGCAGTACTTC; CDR3aa: CATQQGNSYEQYF
d_gene: TRBD1; j_gene: TRBJ2-7; v_gene: TRBV5-1; abundance: many; CDR3nt: TGCGCCAGCAGCGCCCTTCCGGGACAGAATTCCTACGAGCAGTACTTC; CDR3aa: CASSALPGQNSYEQYF
d_gene: .; j_gene: TRBJ1-1; v_gene: TRBV30; abundance: many; CDR3nt: TGTGCCTGCCAAGGGTCCGCCACTGAAGCTTTCTTT; CDR3aa: CACQGSATEAFF
d_gene: TRBD2; j_gene: TRBJ2-2; v_gene: TRBV20-1; abundance: many; CDR3nt: TGCAGTGCTAGAGATCGGCTAGCGGGAGTAATTTCTGGGGAGCTGTTTTTT; CDR3aa: CSARDRLAGVISGELFF
d_gene: TRBD1; j_gene: TRBJ2-6; v_gene: TRBV25-1; abundance: many; CDR3nt: TGTGCCAGCAGTGAATTGGACAGGATCTCTGGGGCCAACGTCCTGACTTTC; CDR3aa: CASSELDRISGANVLTF
d_gene: .; j_gene: TRBJ2-1; v_gene: TRBV7-8; abundance: many; CDR3nt: TGTGCCAGCAGCTTGACGATAAGCTTGAATGAGCAGTTCTTC; CDR3aa: CASSLTISLNEQFF
d_gene: TRBD2; j_gene: TRBJ2-5; v_gene: TRBV7-9; abundance: many; CDR3nt: TGTGCCAGCAGCCCCCTCCCGGGGGGAGAAGAGACCCAGTACTTC; CDR3aa: CASSPLPGGEETQYF
d_gene: TRBD2; j_gene: TRBJ2-3; v_gene: TRBV15; abundance: many; CDR3nt: TGTGCCACCAGCAGGACTAGCGGGGGTTCAGATACGCAGTATTTT; CDR3aa: CATSRTSGGSDTQYF
d_gene: TRBD2; j_gene: TRBJ2-3; v_gene: TRBV20-1; abundance: many; CDR3nt: TGCAGTGCTAGAGCCCGGACTAGCGGGAGTGTTGCAGATACGCAGTATTTT; CDR3aa: CSARARTSGSVADTQYF
d_gene: TRBD2; j_gene: TRBJ2-7; v_gene: TRBV2; abundance: .; CDR3nt: TGTGCCAGCAGTGACACCAGACTAGCGAGCGAGCAGTACTTC; CDR3aa: CASSDTRLASEQYF
d_gene: TRBD2; j_gene: TRBJ2-3; v_gene: TRBV7-2; abundance: many; CDR3nt: TGTGCCAGCAGCTTCGGTCTAGCGGCCTCCACAGATACGCAGTATTTT; CDR3aa: CASSFGLAASTDTQYF
d_gene: .; j_gene: TRBJ2-7; v_gene: TRBV5-1; abundance: many; CDR3nt: TGCGCCAGCAGCTTGGGTACCATCTACTACGAGCAGTACTTC; CDR3aa: CASSLGTIYYEQYF
d_gene: TRBD2; j_gene: TRBJ2-7; v_gene: TRBV14; abundance: many; CDR3nt: TGTGCCAGCAGCCAAGATAGGGGAGGGCCAGACGAGCAGTACTTC; CDR3aa: CASSQDRGGPDEQYF
d_gene: .; j_gene: TRBJ2-1; v_gene: TRBV5-1; abundance: many; CDR3nt: TGCGCCAGCAGCCGATCACGGGGGCGCTTCGATGAGCAGTTCTTC; CDR3aa: CASSRSRGRFDEQFF
d_gene: .; j_gene: TRBJ1-6; v_gene: TRBV7-2; abundance: many; CDR3nt: TGTGCCAGCAGCTTAGTCGGCTATAATTCACCCCTCCACTTT; CDR3aa: CASSLVGYNSPLHF
d_gene: .; j_gene: TRBJ2-2; v_gene: TRBV19; abundance: many; CDR3nt: TGTGCCAGTAGGAAGCACACCGGGGAGCTGTTTTTT; CDR3aa: CASRKHTGELFF
d_gene: .; j_gene: TRBJ2-2; v_gene: TRBV12-3/TRBV12-4; abundance: many; CDR3nt: TGTGCCAGCAGTTTTCTGGCACCCGGGGAGCTGTTTTTT; CDR3aa: CASSFLAPGELFF
d_gene: .; j_gene: TRBJ1-1; v_gene: TRBV4-1; abundance: many; CDR3nt: TGCGCCAGCAGCCAAGTTTCTGGGACTGAAGCTTTCTTT; CDR3aa: CASSQVSGTEAFF
d_gene: .; j_gene: TRBJ1-5; v_gene: TRBV30; abundance: .; CDR3nt: TGTGCCTGGAGCCCCGGTGGCAGCAATCAGCCCCAGCATTTT; CDR3aa: CAWSPGGSNQPQHF
d_gene: .; j_gene: TRBJ2-3; v_gene: TRBV12-3/TRBV12-4; abundance: many; CDR3nt: TGTGCCAGCAGCCGTGGGACAAAGGGCGGGTCAGATACGCAGTATTTT; CDR3aa: CASSRGTKGGSDTQYF
d_gene: .; j_gene: TRBJ2-5; v_gene: TRBV18; abundance: many; CDR3nt: TGTGCCAGCTCACCTACATTTGAGACCCAGTACTTC; CDR3aa: CASSPTFETQYF
d_gene: .; j_gene: TRBJ1-5; v_gene: TRBV20-1; abundance: .; CDR3nt: TGCAGTGCTAGAGACGGGGTTAGGCAGCCCCAGCATTTT; CDR3aa: CSARDGVRQPQHF
d_gene: TRBD2; j_gene: TRBJ2-1; v_gene: TRBV10-3; abundance: many; CDR3nt: TGTGCCATCAGTGAGGGAACTAGCGGGAGCCTCGAGTTCTTC; CDR3aa: CAISEGTSGSLEFF
d_gene: TRBD1; j_gene: TRBJ1-2; v_gene: TRBV7-2; abundance: .; CDR3nt: TGTGCCAGCAGCTTAGCTACAGGGGGACGGGGCTACACCTTC; CDR3aa: CASSLATGGRGYTF
d_gene: .; j_gene: TRBJ2-5; v_gene: TRBV24-1; abundance: many; CDR3nt: TGTGCCACCAGTGAGGACGAAGAGACCCAGTACTTC; CDR3aa: CATSEDEETQYF
d_gene: TRBD2; j_gene: TRBJ2-5; v_gene: TRBV12-3/TRBV12-4; abundance: many; CDR3nt: TGTGCCAGCAGTTTAGTCCCGCGGGCTAGCGGGGAGGGGACCCAGTACTTC; CDR3aa: CASSLVPRASGEGTQYF
d_gene: TRBD2; j_gene: TRBJ2-1; v_gene: TRBV10-3; abundance: many; CDR3nt: TGTGCCAACGGGACTAGCGGGCTGCGGCCCTACAATGAGCAGTTCTTC; CDR3aa: CANGTSGLRPYNEQFF
d_gene: TRBD1; j_gene: TRBJ1-5; v_gene: TRBV12-3/TRBV12-4; abundance: many; CDR3nt: TGTGCCAGCAGTTCCTCAGGGGGCGCGAGGCAGCCCCAGCATTTT; CDR3aa: CASSSSGGARQPQHF
d_gene: .; j_gene: TRBJ2-2; v_gene: TRBV3-1; abundance: many; CDR3nt: TGTGCCAGCAGCCAAGGATCGGGAGGGGAGCTGTTTTTT; CDR3aa: CASSQGSGGELFF
d_gene: .; j_gene: TRBJ1-1; v_gene: TRBV12-3/TRBV12-4; abundance: many; CDR3nt: TGTGCCAGCAGCCGGAACACTGAAGCTTTCTTT; CDR3aa: CASSRNTEAFF
d_gene: TRBD2; j_gene: TRBJ2-3; v_gene: TRBV20-1; abundance: many; CDR3nt: TGCAGTGCTAGAAAGGGGACTAGAGCAGATACGCAGTATTTT; CDR3aa: CSARKGTRADTQYF
d_gene: TRBD1; j_gene: TRBJ1-1; v_gene: TRBV20-1; abundance: many; CDR3nt: TGCAGTGCTAGAGCCGGGACAGGAAACACTGAAGCTTTCTTT; CDR3aa: CSARAGTGNTEAFF
d_gene: TRBD1; j_gene: TRBJ1-1; v_gene: TRBV10-3; abundance: .; CDR3nt: TGTGCCATCAGTGAACCCCCCGGGACAGGGAACACTGAAGCTTTCTTT; CDR3aa: CAISEPPGTGNTEAFF
d_gene: .; j_gene: TRBJ2-1; v_gene: TRBV7-9; abundance: many; CDR3nt: TGTGCCAGCAGCTTTGGGGGGTCCCGCTCCTACAATGAGCAGTTCTTC; CDR3aa: CASSFGGSRSYNEQFF
d_gene: .; j_gene: TRBJ2-7; v_gene: TRBV3-1; abundance: many; CDR3nt: TGTGCCAGCAGCCTCCTAGGAGAAGACTACGAGCAGTACTTC; CDR3aa: CASSLLGEDYEQYF
d_gene: .; j_gene: TRBJ1-6; v_gene: TRBV12-3/TRBV12-4; abundance: many; CDR3nt: TGTGCCAGCAGTCCCCCGGGACGGACCTATCCCCTCCACTTT; CDR3aa: CASSPPGRTYPLHF
d_gene: .; j_gene: TRBJ1-1; v_gene: TRBV6-5; abundance: many; CDR3nt: TGTGCCAGCAGTTACTTGCCAGGAGGCCGCACTGAAGCTTTCTTT; CDR3aa: CASSYLPGGRTEAFF
d_gene: TRBD2; j_gene: TRBJ2-7; v_gene: TRBV20-1; abundance: many; CDR3nt: TGCAGTGCCGCTGGACTAGCGGGCCATTCCTACGAGCAGTACTTC; CDR3aa: CSAAGLAGHSYEQYF
d_gene: .; j_gene: TRBJ1-2; v_gene: TRBV30; abundance: .; CDR3nt: TGTGCCTGGAGTGTAAGAGTAACCGGCTACACCTTC; CDR3aa: CAWSVRVTGYTF